This TCR beta chain is from a study of T cell responses to AZD1222 COVID-19 vaccine. TCRdb keeps only in-frame clones here, not all; method: immunoSEQ multiplex PCR. The table lists 120,000 to 150,000 clones, about 87% of them singletons. Only a few counts were recorded for this clone. The CDR3 sequence is 15 residues long. Germline trimming cut 5 bases from V and 5 bases from J; bases unmatched to any gene: 4. Germline V gene data show CDR1 as SGHTA and CDR2 as FQGTGA. The V and J genes are TRBV7-3 and TRBJ2-1; 12 bases agree with TRBD2. Sequenced material: peripheral blood, taken on day 0 of MenACWY control vaccination. The source is an adult in good health. CDR3: CASSQLAGGHNEQFF. CDR3 nucleotide sequence: TGTGCCAGCAGCCAACTAGCGGGAGGCCACAATGAGCAGTTCTTC. Using reference TRBV7-3 and TRBJ2-1 for the parts outside the CDR3, the full variable domain is GAGVSQTPSNKVTEKGKYVELRCDPISGHTALYWYRQSLGQGPEFLIYFQGTGAADDSGLPNDRFFAVRPEGSVSTLKIQRTERGDSAVYLCASSQLAGGHNEQFFGPGTRLTVL.